These 10 T cell receptor beta chains were all obtained from the same sample, sequenced in a study of molecular identifiers for immune sequencing clone quantification. TCRdb re-called the PCR reads with MiXCR, one entry per CDR3 protein. The sample shows some 100,000 distinct CDR3 sequences, 36% of them seen only once. The sequenced sample was naive CD8+ T cells from blood, with Jurkat cell RNA spiked in. The subset here: FACS-sorted CD8+CD4-CCR7+CD45RA+ naive T cells. These receptors came from a human donor in good health. Some libraries in this study had Jurkat cell RNA spiked in.

The V and J genes are TRBV4-3 and TRBJ2-2, with TRBD2 identical over 7 bases. There are 15 residues in the CDR3. V was pared by 8 bases and J by 3 bases, with 9 bases of the junction left unmatched. Per the germline V gene, CDR1 is LGHNA and CDR2 is YSLEER. The CDR3 region is CASGGELADTGELFF. DNA for the CDR3: TGCGCCAGCGGGGGGGAGCTAGCGGACACCGGGGAGCTGTTTTTT.

Ten or more counts support this clonotype. The chain carries TRBV7-2 and TRBJ2-3, with 8 bases identical to TRBD2. CDR3 length: 16 residues. Germline V gene data show CDR1 as SGHTA and CDR2 as FQGNSA. Trimming took 0 bases from V and 4 from J; bases not matched to a gene: 6. The CDR3: CASSLATGGRADTQYF. CDR3 bases: TGTGCCAGCAGCTTAGCCACGGGAGGGCGAGCAGATACGCAGTATTTT.

Comments on this clonotype: This may arise from a read error, as a much more abundant clone is one base away. V is TRBV2 and J is TRBJ2-3; possibly TRBD2 for D (5 bases). The CDR3 is made up of 15 amino acids. The germline CDR1 and CDR2 sequences are SNHLY and FYNNEI. Trimming cost V 7 bases and J 0 bases, with 14 bases left between them. CDR3 nucleotide sequence: TGTGCCAGCAACGCCGACTACCCCAGCACAGATACGCAGTATTTT. Translation gives CASNADYPSTDTQYF.

This clonotype was observed a single time. Being one base from a much bigger clone, this may be a read error. The chain carries TRBV20-1 and TRBJ2-3; D is ambiguous. V was clipped by 3 bases and J by 2 bases, with 9 bases between them. This CDR3 is 13 amino acids long. Per the germline V gene, CDR1 is DFQATT and CDR2 is SNEGSKA (reference sequence). CDR3 DNA: TGCAGTGCTAGGGACCATACCACAGATACGCAGTATTTT. This gives the protein CSARDHTTDTQYF.

This clonotype was counted many times. The chain is built from TRBV28 and TRBJ2-5; 8 bases map to TRBD2. V shed 2 bases and J 5 bases; nucleotides not matched to a gene: 10. The length of the CDR3 is 16 residues. In germline, CDR1 is MDHEN, CDR2 SYDVKM. The CDR3: CASSLPPGLGSETQYF. The CDR3 nucleotides are TGTGCCAGCAGTTTACCTCCGGGACTAGGGTCGGAGACCCAGTACTTC. Full variable domain (outside the CDR3, taken from reference TRBV28 and TRBJ2-5): DVKVTQSSRYLVKRTGEKVFLECVQDMDHENMFWYRQDPGLGLRLIYFSYDVKMKEKGDIPEGYSVSREKKERFSLILESASTNQTSMYLCASSLPPGLGSETQYFGPGTRLLVL.

Many counts were recorded for this clonotype. The rearrangement uses TRBV7-8 and TRBJ1-5; D might be TRBD1 (6 bases). CDR1 and CDR2 from the germline V gene are SGHVS and FQNEAQ. This CDR3 has 15 residues. V gave up 5 bases and J gave up 9 bases, with 20 bases separating them. The CDR3: CASSGQRVGSWPQHF. The CDR3 DNA follows: TGTGCCAGCAGCGGACAGCGAGTCGGGAGTTGGCCCCAGCATTTT.

This clonotype has a count of ten or more. The chain couples TRBV6-1 to TRBJ2-1, with 7 bases matching TRBD1. The germline CDR1 and CDR2 sequences are MNHNS and SASEGT. V lost 4 bases to trimming and J lost 2 bases; unmatched junction nucleotides: 5. The CDR3 is 15 amino acids. The CDR3 is CASSARDSPYNEQFF. For the CDR3, the DNA is TGTGCCAGCAGTGCCCGGGACAGTCCCTACAATGAGCAGTTCTTC.

For this clonotype: Since a much larger clone is just one base distant, this may be a read error. The chain joins TRBV19 to TRBJ2-7; unclear D gene. Between the trimmed V and J ends, which lost 5 bases and 5 bases, there was a span of 16 bases. Germline V gives CDR1 LNHDA, CDR2 SQIVND (reference sequence). This CDR3 has 14 amino acids. DNA for the CDR3: TGTGCCAGTAGTCCGAGGATATTTGTGGACGAGCAGTACTTC. This codes for CASSPRIFVDEQYF.

This clonotype was found a few times. The CDR3 DNA reads as TGCGCCAGCAGCCCGGGCAGGGGCGAATATGGCTACACCTTC. This codes for CASSPGRGEYGYTF. The V call is TRBV4-3, the J call TRBJ1-2; TRBD1 is a possible D gene (6 bases). The V gene lost 4 bases and the J gene lost 5 bases, with 14 bases spanning the gap. CDR3 size: 14 residues. CDR1 and CDR2 (germline): LGHNA, YSLEER.

This clonotype has ten or more counts. V usage is TRBV13 and J usage is TRBJ2-7; 8 bases match TRBD2. J lost 2 bases, V lost 5 bases, and 8 bases had no gene match. From germline, CDR1 is PRHDT and CDR2 FYEKMQ (reference sequence). This CDR3 spans 15 amino acids. The DNA of the CDR3 is TGTGCCAGCAGCGTCAGACTAGCGCTACCCTACGAGCAGTACTTC. Residues: CASSVRLALPYEQYF.